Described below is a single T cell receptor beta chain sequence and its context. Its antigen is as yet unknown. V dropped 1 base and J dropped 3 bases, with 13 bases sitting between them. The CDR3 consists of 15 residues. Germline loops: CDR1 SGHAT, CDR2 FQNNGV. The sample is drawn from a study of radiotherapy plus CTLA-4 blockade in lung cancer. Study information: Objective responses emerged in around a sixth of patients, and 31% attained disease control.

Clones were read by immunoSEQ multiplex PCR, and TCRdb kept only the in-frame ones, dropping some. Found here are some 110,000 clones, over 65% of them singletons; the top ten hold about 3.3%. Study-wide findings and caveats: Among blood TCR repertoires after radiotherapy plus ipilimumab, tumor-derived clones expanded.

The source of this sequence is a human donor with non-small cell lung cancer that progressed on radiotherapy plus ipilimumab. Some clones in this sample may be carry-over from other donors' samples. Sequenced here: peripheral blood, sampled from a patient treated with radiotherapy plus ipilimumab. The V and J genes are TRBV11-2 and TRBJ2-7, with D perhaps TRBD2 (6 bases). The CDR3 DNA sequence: TGTGCCAGCAGCTTAGGAGGTTGGGGACTCTACGAGCAGTACTTC. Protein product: CASSLGGWGLYEQYF.